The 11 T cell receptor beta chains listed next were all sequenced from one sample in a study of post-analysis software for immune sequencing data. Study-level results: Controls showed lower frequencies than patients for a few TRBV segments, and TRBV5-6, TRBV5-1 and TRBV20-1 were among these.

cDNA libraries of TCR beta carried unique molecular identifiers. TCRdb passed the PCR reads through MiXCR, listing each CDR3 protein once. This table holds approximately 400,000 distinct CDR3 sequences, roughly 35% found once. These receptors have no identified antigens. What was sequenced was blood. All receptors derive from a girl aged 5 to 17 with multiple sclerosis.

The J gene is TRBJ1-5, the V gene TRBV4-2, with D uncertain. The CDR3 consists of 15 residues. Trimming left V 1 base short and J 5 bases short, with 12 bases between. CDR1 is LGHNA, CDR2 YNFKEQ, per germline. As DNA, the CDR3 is TGTGCCAGCAGCCAAGGTGCCCGGGGAGATCAGCCCCAGCATTTT. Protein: CASSQGARGDQPQHF.

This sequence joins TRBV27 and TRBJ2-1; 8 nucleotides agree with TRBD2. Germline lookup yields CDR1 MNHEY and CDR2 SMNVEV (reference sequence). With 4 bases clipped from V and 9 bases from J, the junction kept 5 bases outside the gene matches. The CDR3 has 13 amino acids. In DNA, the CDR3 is TGTGCCAGCAGTTCCCGGGGGGGCAGTGAGCAGTTCTTC. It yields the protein CASSSRGGSEQFF.

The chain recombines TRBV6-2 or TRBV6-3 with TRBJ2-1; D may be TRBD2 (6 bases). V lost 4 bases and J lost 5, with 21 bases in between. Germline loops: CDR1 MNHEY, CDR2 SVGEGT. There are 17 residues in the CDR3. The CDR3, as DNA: TGTGCCAGCAGTTGGGGACTGCGACGGCCTACTCACAATGAGCAGTTCTTC. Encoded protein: CASSWGLRRPTHNEQFF.

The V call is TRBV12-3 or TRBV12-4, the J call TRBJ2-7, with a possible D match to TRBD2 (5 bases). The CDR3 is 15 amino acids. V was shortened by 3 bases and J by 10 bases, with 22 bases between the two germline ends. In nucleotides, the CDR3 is TGTGCCAGCAGTTTCTCCACGGGGAGAGAGGGAGCCCAGTACTTC. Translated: CASSFSTGREGAQYF.

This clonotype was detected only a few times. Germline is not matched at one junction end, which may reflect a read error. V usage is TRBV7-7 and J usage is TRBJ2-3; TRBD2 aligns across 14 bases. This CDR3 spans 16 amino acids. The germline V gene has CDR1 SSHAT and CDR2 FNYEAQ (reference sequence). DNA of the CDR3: TGTGCTAGCAGCGCGGGACTAGCGGGAGCAACAGATACGCAGTATTTT. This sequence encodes CASSAGLAGATDTQYF.

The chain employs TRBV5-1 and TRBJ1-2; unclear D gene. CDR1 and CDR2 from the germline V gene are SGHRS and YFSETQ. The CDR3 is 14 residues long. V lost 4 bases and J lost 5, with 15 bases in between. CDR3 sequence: CASSPNPGQYGYTF. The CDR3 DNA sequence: TGCGCCAGCAGCCCGAACCCCGGCCAGTATGGCTACACCTTC.

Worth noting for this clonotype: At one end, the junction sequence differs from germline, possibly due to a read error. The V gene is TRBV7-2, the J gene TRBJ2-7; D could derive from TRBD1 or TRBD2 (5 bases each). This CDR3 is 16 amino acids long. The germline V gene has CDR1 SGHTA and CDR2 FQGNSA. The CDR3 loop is CAGSFPLRDPKGEQYF. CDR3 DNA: TGTGCCGGCAGCTTCCCTTTGAGGGACCCAAAGGGAGAGCAGTACTTC.

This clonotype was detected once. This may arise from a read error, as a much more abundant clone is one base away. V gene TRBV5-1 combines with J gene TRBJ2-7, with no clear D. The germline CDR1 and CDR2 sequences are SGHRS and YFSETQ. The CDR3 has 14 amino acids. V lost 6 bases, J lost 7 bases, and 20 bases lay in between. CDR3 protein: CASNPTRGSHEQYF. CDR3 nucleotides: TGCGCCAGCAACCCGACGAGAGGTTCCCATGAGCAGTACTTC.

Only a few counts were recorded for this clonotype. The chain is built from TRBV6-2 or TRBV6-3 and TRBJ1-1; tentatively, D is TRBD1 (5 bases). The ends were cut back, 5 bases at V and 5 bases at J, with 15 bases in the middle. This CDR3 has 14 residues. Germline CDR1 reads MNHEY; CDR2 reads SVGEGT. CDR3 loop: CASSTERGKTEAFF. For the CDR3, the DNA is TGTGCCAGCAGTACGGAGAGGGGTAAAACTGAAGCTTTCTTT.

CDR3 sequence: CASRIAGGRETQYF. In DNA, the CDR3 is TGCGCCAGCAGAATAGCGGGGGGCCGGGAGACCCAGTACTTC. J is TRBJ2-5 and V is TRBV10-2; 10 nucleotides agree with TRBD2. The CDR3 covers 14 residues. Trimming cost V 6 bases and J 5 bases; bases outside gene matches: 6. Per the germline V gene, CDR1 is WSHSY and CDR2 is SAAADI.

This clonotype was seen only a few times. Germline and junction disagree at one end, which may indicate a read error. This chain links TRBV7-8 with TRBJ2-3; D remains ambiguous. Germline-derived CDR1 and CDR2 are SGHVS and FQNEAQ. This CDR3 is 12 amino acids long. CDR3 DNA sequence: TGTGCCTGCAGCCCCATGGTAGATACGCAGTATTTT. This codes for CACSPMVDTQYF.